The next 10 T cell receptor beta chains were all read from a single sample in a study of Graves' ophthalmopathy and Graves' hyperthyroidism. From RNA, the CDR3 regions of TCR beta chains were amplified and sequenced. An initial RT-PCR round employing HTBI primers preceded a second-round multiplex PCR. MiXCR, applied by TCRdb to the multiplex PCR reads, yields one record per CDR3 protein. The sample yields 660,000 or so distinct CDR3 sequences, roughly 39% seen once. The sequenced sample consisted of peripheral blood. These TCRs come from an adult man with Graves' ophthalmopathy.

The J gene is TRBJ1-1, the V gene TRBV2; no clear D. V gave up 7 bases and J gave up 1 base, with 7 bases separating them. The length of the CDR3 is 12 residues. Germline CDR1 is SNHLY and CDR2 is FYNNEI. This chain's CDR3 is CASKIENTEAFF. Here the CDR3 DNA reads TGTGCCAGCAAAATCGAGAACACTGAAGCTTTCTTT.

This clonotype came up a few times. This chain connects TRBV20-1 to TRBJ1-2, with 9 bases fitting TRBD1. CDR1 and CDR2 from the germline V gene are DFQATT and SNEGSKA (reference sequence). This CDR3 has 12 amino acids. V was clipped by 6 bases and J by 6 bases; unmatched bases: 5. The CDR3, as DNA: TGCAGTGCCTCGGGGACAGGGAATGGCTACACCTTC. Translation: CSASGTGNGYTF.

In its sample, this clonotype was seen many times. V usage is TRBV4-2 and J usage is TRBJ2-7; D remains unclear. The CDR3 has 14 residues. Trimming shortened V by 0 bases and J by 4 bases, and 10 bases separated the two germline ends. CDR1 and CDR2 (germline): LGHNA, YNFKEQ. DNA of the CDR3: TGTGCCAGCAGCCAAGATCTCGAGAATTACGAGCAGTACTTC. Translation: CASSQDLENYEQYF.

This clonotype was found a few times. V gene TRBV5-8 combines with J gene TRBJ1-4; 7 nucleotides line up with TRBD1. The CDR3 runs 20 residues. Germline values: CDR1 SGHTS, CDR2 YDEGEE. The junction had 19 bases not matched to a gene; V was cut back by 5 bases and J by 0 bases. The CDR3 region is CASSPSGAGQPHATNEKLFF. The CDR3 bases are TGTGCCAGCAGTCCATCAGGCGCGGGACAGCCACATGCAACTAATGAAAAACTGTTTTTT.

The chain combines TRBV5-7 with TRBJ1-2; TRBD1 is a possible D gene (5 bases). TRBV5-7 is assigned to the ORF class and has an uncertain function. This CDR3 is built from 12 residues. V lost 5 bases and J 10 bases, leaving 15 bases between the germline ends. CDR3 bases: TGTGCCAGCAGTTCGGACGGGACTGCCTACACCTTC. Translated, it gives CASSSDGTAYTF.

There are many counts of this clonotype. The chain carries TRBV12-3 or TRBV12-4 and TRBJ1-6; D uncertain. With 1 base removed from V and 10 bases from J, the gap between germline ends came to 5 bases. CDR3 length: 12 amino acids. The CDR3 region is CASSLVVSPLHF. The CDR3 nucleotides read TGTGCCAGCAGTTTAGTTGTCTCACCCCTCCACTTT.

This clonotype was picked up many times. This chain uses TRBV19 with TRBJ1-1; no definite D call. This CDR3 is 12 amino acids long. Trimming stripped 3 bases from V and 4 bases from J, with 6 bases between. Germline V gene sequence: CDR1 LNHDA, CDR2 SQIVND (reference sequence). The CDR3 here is CASSIGSTEAFF. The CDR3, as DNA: TGTGCCAGTAGTATCGGGTCCACTGAAGCTTTCTTT.

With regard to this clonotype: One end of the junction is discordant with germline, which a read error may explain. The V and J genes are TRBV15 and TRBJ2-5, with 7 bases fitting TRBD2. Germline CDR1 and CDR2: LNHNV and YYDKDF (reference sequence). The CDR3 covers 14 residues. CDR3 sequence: CATSRVAGETKVLF. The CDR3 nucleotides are TGTGCCACCAGCAGAGTAGCGGGTGAGACCAAAGTACTCTTC.

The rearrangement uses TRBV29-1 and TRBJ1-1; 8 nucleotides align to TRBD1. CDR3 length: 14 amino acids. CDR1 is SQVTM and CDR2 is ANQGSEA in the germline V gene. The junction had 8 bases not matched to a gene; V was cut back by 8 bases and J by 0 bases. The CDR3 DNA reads TGCAGCCAAGGTTCAGGGGGCATGAACACTGAAGCTTTCTTT. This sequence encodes CSQGSGGMNTEAFF.

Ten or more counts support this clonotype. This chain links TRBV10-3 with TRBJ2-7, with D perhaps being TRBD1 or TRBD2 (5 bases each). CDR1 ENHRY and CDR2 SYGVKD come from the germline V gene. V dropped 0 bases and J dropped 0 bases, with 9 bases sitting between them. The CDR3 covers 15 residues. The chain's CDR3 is CAISESGDPSYEQYF. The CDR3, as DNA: TGTGCCATCAGTGAGTCAGGGGACCCCTCCTACGAGCAGTACTTC.